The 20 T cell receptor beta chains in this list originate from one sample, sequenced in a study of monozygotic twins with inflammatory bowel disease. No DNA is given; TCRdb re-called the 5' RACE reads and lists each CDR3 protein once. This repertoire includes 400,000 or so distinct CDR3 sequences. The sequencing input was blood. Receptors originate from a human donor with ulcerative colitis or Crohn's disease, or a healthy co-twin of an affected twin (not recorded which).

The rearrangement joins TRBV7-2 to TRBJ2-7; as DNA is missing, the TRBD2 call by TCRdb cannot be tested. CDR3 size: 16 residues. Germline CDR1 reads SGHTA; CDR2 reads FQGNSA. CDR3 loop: CASSSLQGLRSYEQYF.

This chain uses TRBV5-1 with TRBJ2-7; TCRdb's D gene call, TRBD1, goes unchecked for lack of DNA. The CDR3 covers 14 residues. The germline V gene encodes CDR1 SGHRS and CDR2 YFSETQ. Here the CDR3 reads CASTPGVGTYEQYF.

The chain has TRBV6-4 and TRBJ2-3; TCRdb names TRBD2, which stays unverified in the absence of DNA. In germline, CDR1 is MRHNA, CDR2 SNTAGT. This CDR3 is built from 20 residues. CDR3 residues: CASSLTTGLAGVGSTDTQYF.

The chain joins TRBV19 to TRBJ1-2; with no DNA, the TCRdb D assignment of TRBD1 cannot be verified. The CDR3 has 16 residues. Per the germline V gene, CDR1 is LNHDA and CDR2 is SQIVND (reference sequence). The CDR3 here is CASSPRAGERNYGYTF.

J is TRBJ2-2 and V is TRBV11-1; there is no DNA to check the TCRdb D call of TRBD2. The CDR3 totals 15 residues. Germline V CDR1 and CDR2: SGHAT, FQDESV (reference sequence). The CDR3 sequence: CASTTSGLNTGELFF.

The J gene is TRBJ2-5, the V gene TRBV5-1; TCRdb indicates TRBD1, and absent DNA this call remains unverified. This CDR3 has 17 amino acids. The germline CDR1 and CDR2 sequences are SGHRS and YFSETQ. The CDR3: CASRPGDSVAIQETQYF.

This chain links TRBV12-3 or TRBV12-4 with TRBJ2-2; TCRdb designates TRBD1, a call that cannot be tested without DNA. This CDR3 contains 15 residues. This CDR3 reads CASSLDRGWTGELFF.

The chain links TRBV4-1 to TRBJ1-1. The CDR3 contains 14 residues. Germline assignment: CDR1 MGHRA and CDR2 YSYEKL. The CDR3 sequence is CASSLEGATTEAFF.

The CDR3 here is CASSSPWGGGADTQYF. This sequence joins TRBV27 and TRBJ2-3; the TCRdb call, TRBD1, lacks DNA for checking. CDR1 is MNHEY and CDR2 is SMNVEV in the germline V gene (reference sequence). This CDR3 spans 16 amino acids.

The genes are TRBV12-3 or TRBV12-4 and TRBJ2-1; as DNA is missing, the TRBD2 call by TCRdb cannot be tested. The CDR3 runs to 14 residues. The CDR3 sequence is CASSPSGLWNEQFF.

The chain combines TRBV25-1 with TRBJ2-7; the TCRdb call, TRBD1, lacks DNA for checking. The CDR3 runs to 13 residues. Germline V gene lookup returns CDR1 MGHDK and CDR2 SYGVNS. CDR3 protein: CASSERQAGEQYF.

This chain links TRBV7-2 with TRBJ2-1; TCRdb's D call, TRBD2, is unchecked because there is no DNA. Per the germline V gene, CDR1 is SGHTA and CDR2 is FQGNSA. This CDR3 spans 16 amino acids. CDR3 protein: CASSPSGSRANNEQFF. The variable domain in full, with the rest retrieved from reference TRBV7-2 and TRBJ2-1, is GAGVSQSPSNKVTEKGKDVELRCDPISGHTALYWYRQSLGQGLEFLIYFQGNSAPDKSGLPSDRFSAERTGGSVSTLTIQRTQQEDSAVYLCASSPSGSRANNEQFFGPGTRLTVL.

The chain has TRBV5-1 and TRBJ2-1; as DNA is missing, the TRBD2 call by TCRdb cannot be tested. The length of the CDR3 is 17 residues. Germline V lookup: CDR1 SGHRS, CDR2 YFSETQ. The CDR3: CASSLDLAGGSYNEQFF. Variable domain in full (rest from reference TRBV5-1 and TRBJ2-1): KAGVTQTPRYLIKTRGQQVTLSCSPISGHRSVSWYQQTPGQGLQFLFEYFSETQRNKGNFPGRFSGRQFSNSRSEMNVSTLELGDSALYLCASSLDLAGGSYNEQFFGPGTRLTVL.

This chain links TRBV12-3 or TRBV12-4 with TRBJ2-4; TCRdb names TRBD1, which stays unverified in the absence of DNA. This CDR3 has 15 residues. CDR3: CASSLGDGYKNIQYF.

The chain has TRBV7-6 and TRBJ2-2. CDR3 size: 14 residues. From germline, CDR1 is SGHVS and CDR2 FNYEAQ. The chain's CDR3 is CASSFQENTGELFF. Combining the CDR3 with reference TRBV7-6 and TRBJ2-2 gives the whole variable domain GAGVSQSPRYKVTKRGQDVALRCDPISGHVSLYWYRQALGQGPEFLTYFNYEAQQDKSGLPNDRFSAERPEGSISTLTIQRTEQRDSAMYRCASSFQENTGELFFGEGSRLTVL.

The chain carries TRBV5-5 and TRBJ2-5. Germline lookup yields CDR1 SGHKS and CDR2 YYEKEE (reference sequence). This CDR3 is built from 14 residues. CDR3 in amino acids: CASSLRLLQETQYF.

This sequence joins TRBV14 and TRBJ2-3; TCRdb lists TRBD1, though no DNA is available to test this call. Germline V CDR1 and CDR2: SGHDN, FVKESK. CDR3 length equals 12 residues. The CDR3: CASSQDAGPQYF.

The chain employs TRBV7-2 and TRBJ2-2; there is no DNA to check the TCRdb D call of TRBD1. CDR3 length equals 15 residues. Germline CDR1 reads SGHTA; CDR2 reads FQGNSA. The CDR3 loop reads CASSFGGSNTGELFF.

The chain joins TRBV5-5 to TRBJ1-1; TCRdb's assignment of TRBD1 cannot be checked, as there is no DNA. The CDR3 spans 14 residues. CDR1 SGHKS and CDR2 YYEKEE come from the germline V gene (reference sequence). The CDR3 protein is CASRADTSNTEAFF.

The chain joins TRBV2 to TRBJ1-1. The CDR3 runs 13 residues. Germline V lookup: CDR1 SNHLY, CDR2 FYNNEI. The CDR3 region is CASSEDGRSEAFF.